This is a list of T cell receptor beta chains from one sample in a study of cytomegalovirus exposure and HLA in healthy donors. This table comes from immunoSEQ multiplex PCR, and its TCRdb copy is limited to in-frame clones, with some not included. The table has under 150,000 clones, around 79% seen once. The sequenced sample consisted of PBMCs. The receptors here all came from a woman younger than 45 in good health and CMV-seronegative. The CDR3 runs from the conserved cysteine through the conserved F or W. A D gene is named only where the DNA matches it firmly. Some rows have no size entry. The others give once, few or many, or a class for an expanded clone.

CDR3 protein: CASSLHTDTQYF
CDR3 DNA: TGTGCCAGCAGCTTACACACAGATACGCAGTATTTT
D gene: .
J gene: TRBJ2-3
clone size: .
V gene: TRBV7-2

CDR3 protein: CASSNDRGRLNTEAFF
CDR3 DNA: TGTGCCAGTAGTAATGACAGGGGGCGGTTGAACACTGAAGCTTTCTTT
D gene: TRBD1
J gene: TRBJ1-1
clone size: .
V gene: TRBV19

CDR3 protein: CASTNGGSATEAFF
CDR3 DNA: TGTGCCAGCACCAACGGAGGCAGCGCCACTGAAGCTTTCTTT
D gene: .
J gene: TRBJ1-1
clone size: .
V gene: TRBV6-5

CDR3 protein: CASSGGGTGDVVLTF
CDR3 DNA: TGCGCCAGCAGCGGGGGGGGGACAGGGGACGTCGTCCTGACTTTC
D gene: TRBD1
J gene: TRBJ2-6
clone size: .
V gene: TRBV5-1

CDR3 protein: CASSERTGGKSPLHF
CDR3 DNA: TGTGCCAGCAGTGAAAGGACAGGGGGCAAATCACCCCTCCACTTT
D gene: TRBD1
J gene: TRBJ1-6
clone size: .
V gene: TRBV2

CDR3 protein: CASSFSTGGAYEQYF
CDR3 DNA: TGCGCCAGCAGCTTTAGTACCGGGGGGGCTTACGAGCAGTACTTC
D gene: TRBD2
J gene: TRBJ2-7
clone size: once
V gene: TRBV5-1

CDR3 protein: CSVQQGRGYTF
CDR3 DNA: TGCAGCGTCCAACAGGGGCGAGGCTACACCTTC
D gene: TRBD1
J gene: TRBJ1-2
clone size: .
V gene: TRBV29-1

CDR3 protein: CASSVEPGDTEAFF
CDR3 DNA: TGCGCCAGCAGCGTTGAACCGGGGGACACTGAAGCTTTCTTT
D gene: .
J gene: TRBJ1-1
clone size: .
V gene: TRBV5-1

CDR3 protein: CASSLQVRTEAFF
CDR3 DNA: TGTGCCAGCAGTTTACAGGTTCGCACTGAAGCTTTCTTT
D gene: .
J gene: TRBJ1-1
clone size: .
V gene: TRBV27

CDR3 protein: CATSRADRVAGYTF
CDR3 DNA: TGTGCCACCAGCAGAGCCGACAGGGTTGCTGGCTACACCTTC
D gene: TRBD1
J gene: TRBJ1-2
clone size: .
V gene: TRBV15

CDR3 protein: CASSFGMETLRGEQFF
CDR3 DNA: TGCGCCAGCAGCTTCGGGATGGAAACTCTTCGAGGTGAGCAGTTCTTC
D gene: .
J gene: TRBJ2-1
clone size: .
V gene: TRBV5-1

CDR3 protein: CASRESTLDNSPLHF
CDR3 DNA: TGCGCCAGCAGGGAATCGACCCTAGATAATTCACCCCTCCACTTT
D gene: .
J gene: TRBJ1-6
clone size: .
V gene: TRBV5-1

CDR3 protein: CASSYSRVNTEAFF
CDR3 DNA: TGTGCCAGCAGTTACTCGAGAGTGAACACTGAAGCTTTCTTT
D gene: .
J gene: TRBJ1-1
clone size: once
V gene: TRBV6-5

CDR3 protein: CASSVGTGRETQYF
CDR3 DNA: TGTGCCAGCAGCGTGGGGACAGGGCGAGAGACCCAGTACTTC
D gene: TRBD1
J gene: TRBJ2-5
clone size: few
V gene: TRBV9

CDR3 protein: CASSRFLGASYGYTF
CDR3 DNA: TGTGCCAGCAGTCGCTTTCTGGGCGCTTCTTATGGCTACACCTTC
D gene: .
J gene: TRBJ1-2
clone size: .
V gene: TRBV6-5

CDR3 protein: CASSPDRGGTEAFF
CDR3 DNA: TGCGCCAGCAGCCCCGACAGGGGAGGCACTGAAGCTTTCTTT
D gene: TRBD1
J gene: TRBJ1-1
clone size: .
V gene: TRBV5-1

CDR3 protein: CASSSHYQETQYF
CDR3 DNA: TGTGCCAGCAGCTCCCATTACCAAGAGACCCAGTACTTC
D gene: .
J gene: TRBJ2-5
clone size: .
V gene: TRBV7-3

CDR3 protein: CASSPEVSFNYGYTF
CDR3 DNA: TGTGCCAGCAGCCCCGAGGTCAGTTTTAACTATGGCTACACCTTC
D gene: .
J gene: TRBJ1-2
clone size: .
V gene: TRBV11-1

CDR3 protein: CASSLGGYSNQPQHF
CDR3 DNA: TGTGCCAGCAGTTTAGGAGGGTATAGCAATCAGCCCCAGCATTTT
D gene: .
J gene: TRBJ1-5
clone size: .
V gene: TRBV27

CDR3 protein: CASSLANSGGLTGEQYF
CDR3 DNA: TGTGCCAGCAGCTTAGCGAATAGCGGGGGGCTCACCGGCGAGCAGTACTTC
D gene: TRBD2
J gene: TRBJ2-7
clone size: .
V gene: TRBV7-2

CDR3 protein: CASSLQGAGEKLFF
CDR3 DNA: TGCGCCAGCAGCTTACAGGGGGCCGGAGAAAAACTGTTTTTT
D gene: TRBD1
J gene: TRBJ1-4
clone size: .
V gene: TRBV5-1

CDR3 protein: CASSLGAGGGNQPQHF
CDR3 DNA: TGTGCCAGCAGCTTGGGGGCGGGGGGAGGCAATCAGCCCCAGCATTTT
D gene: .
J gene: TRBJ1-5
clone size: .
V gene: TRBV5-6

CDR3 protein: CSVEAPGQSEAFF
CDR3 DNA: TGCAGCGTTGAAGCCCCAGGGCAGTCTGAAGCTTTCTTT
D gene: .
J gene: TRBJ1-1
clone size: .
V gene: TRBV29-1

CDR3 protein: CASSQATGGYGYTF
CDR3 DNA: TGTGCCAGCAGCCAGGCGACAGGGGGCTATGGCTACACCTTC
D gene: TRBD1
J gene: TRBJ1-2
clone size: .
V gene: TRBV14

CDR3 protein: CASSWRQGGNGYTF
CDR3 DNA: TGTGCCAGCAGCTGGAGACAGGGGGGCAATGGCTACACCTTC
D gene: TRBD1
J gene: TRBJ1-2
clone size: .
V gene: TRBV6-6

CDR3 protein: CASTLAPYRVSMNTEAFF
CDR3 DNA: TGTGCCAGTACCCTAGCCCCCTACAGGGTATCAATGAACACTGAAGCTTTCTTT
D gene: .
J gene: TRBJ1-1
clone size: once
V gene: TRBV19

CDR3 protein: CSPRHGDTQYF
CDR3 DNA: TGCAGCCCCCGTCACGGAGATACGCAGTATTTT
D gene: .
J gene: TRBJ2-3
clone size: once
V gene: TRBV29-1

CDR3 protein: CASSELDNPYEQYF
CDR3 DNA: TGTGCCAGCAGTGAACTGGACAATCCCTACGAGCAGTACTTC
D gene: .
J gene: TRBJ2-7
clone size: .
V gene: TRBV6-1

CDR3 protein: CSVNKQGEAFF
CDR3 DNA: TGCAGCGTGAATAAACAGGGGGAAGCTTTCTTT
D gene: TRBD1
J gene: TRBJ1-1
clone size: .
V gene: TRBV29-1

CDR3 protein: CATSRSTGEQFF
CDR3 DNA: TGTGCCACCAGCAGGTCTACGGGTGAGCAGTTCTTC
D gene: .
J gene: TRBJ2-1
clone size: .
V gene: TRBV15

CDR3 protein: CASSFNRVGNYGYTF
CDR3 DNA: TGTGCCAGCAGTTTTAACAGGGTCGGAAACTATGGCTACACCTTC
D gene: .
J gene: TRBJ1-2
clone size: few
V gene: TRBV27

CDR3 protein: CASRSGGGSYGYTF
CDR3 DNA: TGTGCCAGCAGGTCCGGGGGCGGGAGCTATGGCTACACCTTC
D gene: .
J gene: TRBJ1-2
clone size: few
V gene: TRBV7-2

CDR3 protein: CASSLAGGPDEQFF
CDR3 DNA: TGTGCCAGCAGCTTAGCGGGGGGGCCTGATGAGCAGTTCTTC
D gene: .
J gene: TRBJ2-1
clone size: .
V gene: TRBV7-2

CDR3 protein: CASSNPSGRGYEQYF
CDR3 DNA: TGTGCCAGCAGCAACCCCTCGGGCAGGGGATACGAGCAGTACTTC
D gene: .
J gene: TRBJ2-7
clone size: .
V gene: TRBV6-6

CDR3 protein: CASSLAQGVSRYGYTF
CDR3 DNA: TGTGCCAGCAGCTTAGCGCAAGGTGTCTCTAGGTATGGCTACACCTTC
D gene: .
J gene: TRBJ1-2
clone size: .
V gene: TRBV7-9

CDR3 protein: CASRGGQGAMNTEAFF
CDR3 DNA: TGTGCCAGCCGCGGGGGACAGGGGGCCATGAACACTGAAGCTTTCTTT
D gene: TRBD1
J gene: TRBJ1-1
clone size: .
V gene: TRBV19

CDR3 protein: CSVGRTLRDTEAFF
CDR3 DNA: TGCAGCGTGGGGCGAACTCTTCGAGACACTGAAGCTTTCTTT
D gene: .
J gene: TRBJ1-1
clone size: .
V gene: TRBV29-1